These 24 T cell receptor beta chains were all obtained from the same sample, sequenced in a study of patients and donors after allogeneic stem cell transplantation. TCRdb re-called the RT-PCR reads with MiXCR, one entry per CDR3 protein. This table has around 150,000 distinct CDR3 sequences, 30% to 45% appearing once. The sequencing sample was made of blood, either unsorted or a sorted T cell fraction (not recorded which). These receptors were taken from a human donor who was either an allogeneic HSCT recipient or a stem cell or donor lymphocyte infusion donor (not recorded which). It is not recorded whose cells these are; they may come from a transplant donor.

The chain joins TRBV12-3 or TRBV12-4 to TRBJ1-4, with unresolved D. V was pared by 5 bases and J by 0 bases, with 10 bases between. This CDR3 spans 15 amino acids. The CDR3 DNA reads TGTGCCAGCAGTCTACGACCATCAACTAATGAAAAACTGTTTTTT. Translation: CASSLRPSTNEKLFF.

This clonotype has just a few counts. The chain recombines TRBV9 with TRBJ1-2; D is ambiguous. The CDR3 has 13 amino acids. CDR1 SGDLS and CDR2 YYNGEE come from the germline V gene. Trimming took off 0 bases at V and 2 bases at J, with 5 bases between the two ends. The CDR3 sequence: CASSVVGNYGYTF. CDR3 bases: TGTGCCAGCAGCGTAGTGGGGAACTATGGCTACACCTTC.

This chain links TRBV10-3 with TRBJ1-2, with D possibly TRBD1 on 6 matching bases. V lost 11 bases and J 3 bases, leaving 16 bases between the germline ends. The CDR3 contains 13 residues. Germline V gene sequence: CDR1 ENHRY, CDR2 SYGVKD. CDR3 nucleotides: TGTGCCGTAAACGGGGGGGCGGACTATGGCTACACCTTC. Its protein is CAVNGGADYGYTF.

This sequence joins TRBV29-1 and TRBJ1-1; possibly TRBD1 for D (6 bases). The CDR3 length is 11 residues. The germline V and J ends were trimmed by 3 bases and 8 bases, with 10 bases remaining between them. Germline CDR1 and CDR2: SQVTM and ANQGSEA. The CDR3 nucleotides are TGCAGCGTTGATGACCAGGGGGAAGCTTTCTTT. Translation: CSVDDQGEAFF.

The chain has TRBV4-3 and TRBJ2-3, with 8 bases identical to TRBD2. CDR3 size: 16 residues. J was trimmed by 4 bases and V by 1 base; bases with no gene match: 7. CDR1 is LGHNA, CDR2 YSLEER, per germline. The CDR3 DNA is TGCGCCAGCAGCCAAGGGTTAGCGGGGACGGCAGATACGCAGTATTTT. Its translation: CASSQGLAGTADTQYF.

This clonotype was counted only a few times. The V call is TRBV14, the J call TRBJ1-1; the D gene is possibly TRBD1 (6 bases). Trimming pared 1 base from V and 6 bases from J, leaving 9 bases between. The CDR3 loop spans 13 amino acids. The V gene's germline CDR1 is SGHDN and CDR2 FVKESK. The CDR3 nucleotides read TGTGCCAGCAGCCAAGTGAAGGGGGCTGAAGCTTTCTTT. Translating it yields CASSQVKGAEAFF.

The chain uses TRBV9 and TRBJ1-3, with D unclear. The length of the CDR3 is 15 residues. CDR1 and CDR2 from the germline V gene are SGDLS and YYNGEE. The V end was cut by 3 bases, the J end by 0 bases, with 10 bases between. CDR3 protein: CASSDYSYSGNTIYF. The DNA for the CDR3 is TGTGCCAGCAGCGACTACAGTTACTCTGGAAACACCATATATTTT.

There are a few counts of this clonotype. This chain joins TRBV18 and TRBJ1-1, with a possible D match to TRBD1 (6 bases). Trimming left V 5 bases short and J 0 bases short, with 13 bases between. Germline lookup yields CDR1 KGHSH and CDR2 LQKENI. This CDR3 is built from 15 residues. CDR3: CASSSQGNMNTEAFF. CDR3 nucleotide sequence: TGTGCCAGCTCAAGTCAGGGGAACATGAACACTGAAGCTTTCTTT.

The rearrangement links TRBV5-1 to TRBJ2-3; D is tentatively TRBD1 or TRBD2 (6 bases each). The V gene's germline CDR1 is SGHRS and CDR2 YFSETQ. CDR3 size: 14 residues. Trimming cost V 4 bases and J 4 bases, with 13 bases left between them. CDR3 region: CASSPHGGPDTQYF. Here the CDR3 DNA reads TGCGCCAGCAGCCCCCACGGGGGCCCAGATACGCAGTATTTT. Combining the CDR3 with reference TRBV5-1 and TRBJ2-3 gives the whole variable domain KAGVTQTPRYLIKTRGQQVTLSCSPISGHRSVSWYQQTPGQGLQFLFEYFSETQRNKGNFPGRFSGRQFSNSRSEMNVSTLELGDSALYLCASSPHGGPDTQYFGPGTRLTVL.

This clonotype came up once. The chain employs TRBV6-2 or TRBV6-3 and TRBJ2-2; D perhaps matches TRBD2 (7 bases). The CDR3 has 14 amino acids. V gave up 4 bases and J gave up 6 bases, with 12 bases separating them. Germline V gene sequence: CDR1 MNHEY, CDR2 SVGEGT. This chain's CDR3 is CASSFGGGAGELFF. The DNA of the CDR3 is TGTGCCAGCAGTTTTGGCGGGGGCGCCGGGGAGCTGTTTTTT.

This clonotype appeared many times. This sequence joins TRBV5-1 and TRBJ2-1; D not certain. The V end lost 2 bases, the J end lost 8 bases, and 14 bases lay between the germline ends. Germline V CDR1 and CDR2: SGHRS, YFSETQ. The CDR3 is made up of 14 amino acids. CDR3 region: CASSFGIEGYEQFF. CDR3 DNA: TGCGCCAGCAGCTTCGGCATAGAAGGCTATGAGCAGTTCTTC.

This chain connects TRBV28 to TRBJ2-4; D is unresolved. V was shortened by 2 bases and J by 0 bases, with 14 bases between the two germline ends. From germline, CDR1 is MDHEN and CDR2 SYDVKM. This CDR3 contains 17 residues. The CDR3 sequence: CASSLVGTNLAKNIQYF. The CDR3 bases are TGTGCCAGCAGTTTAGTGGGTACAAACCTAGCCAAAAACATTCAGTACTTC.

This clonotype was counted a few times. The CDR3 protein is CASSLGQANYGYTF. The CDR3 nucleotides are TGCGCCAGCAGCTTGGGGCAGGCTAACTATGGCTACACCTTC. V gene TRBV5-1 combines with J gene TRBJ1-2, with no clear D. V was shortened by 0 bases and J by 0 bases, with 6 bases between the two germline ends. From germline, CDR1 is SGHRS and CDR2 YFSETQ. This CDR3 is built from 14 residues.

This clonotype was detected only a few times. The rearrangement joins TRBV10-3 to TRBJ2-3, with D possibly called TRBD1 or TRBD2 (5 bases each). The CDR3 loop spans 14 amino acids. The V gene's germline CDR1 is ENHRY and CDR2 SYGVKD. Trimming stripped 6 bases from V and 2 bases from J, with 12 bases between. For the CDR3, the DNA is TGTGCCATCAGAGGGACGAAGGACACAGATACGCAGTATTTT. Encoded protein: CAIRGTKDTDTQYF.

This clonotype was recorded once. The J gene is TRBJ1-2, the V gene TRBV12-3 or TRBV12-4, with 7 bases that match TRBD1. The CDR3 contains 13 residues. V was pared by 3 bases and J by 4 bases, with 2 bases of the junction left unmatched. The CDR3: CASSFGTAYGYTF. In DNA form, the CDR3 reads TGTGCCAGCAGTTTCGGGACAGCCTATGGCTACACCTTC.

V is TRBV7-9 and J is TRBJ1-2; 8 bases align to TRBD1. Trimming cost V 3 bases and J 4 bases; bases outside gene matches: 7. The CDR3 spans 15 residues. Germline V gives CDR1 SEHNR, CDR2 FQNEAQ (reference sequence). The CDR3 nucleotides are TGTGCCAGCAGCTTCGGGGCAGGGGGCCCCTATGGCTACACCTTC. Its translation: CASSFGAGGPYGYTF.

The chain recombines TRBV5-5 with TRBJ1-4; D uncertain. The CDR3 covers 13 residues. Trimming took off 2 bases at V and 6 bases at J, with 8 bases between the two ends. CDR1 and CDR2 (germline): SGHKS, YYEKEE (reference sequence). CDR3 DNA: TGTGCCAGCAGCTTCTCCGCCGATGAAAAACTGTTTTTT. This encodes CASSFSADEKLFF.

The rearrangement links TRBV9 to TRBJ2-3, with a tentative D call TRBD1 (6 bases). Germline loops: CDR1 SGDLS, CDR2 YYNGEE. The CDR3 is 16 residues long. Trimming shortened V by 0 bases and J by 3 bases, and 14 bases separated the two germline ends. The CDR3 nucleotides are TGTGCCAGCAGCGTAGTTGGGGGCCCGATTACAGATACGCAGTATTTT. It codes for CASSVVGGPITDTQYF. The entire variable domain, with the rest obtained from reference TRBV9 and TRBJ2-3, is as follows: DSGVTQTPKHLITATGQRVTLRCSPRSGDLSVYWYQQSLDQGLQFLIQYYNGEERAKGNILERFSAQQFPDLHSELNLSSLELGDSALYFCASSVVGGPITDTQYFGPGTRLTVL.

This clonotype appeared once. The chain links TRBV28 to TRBJ2-5; no firm D call. The germline V and J ends were trimmed by 6 bases and 2 bases, with 13 bases remaining between them. CDR1 is MDHEN and CDR2 is SYDVKM in the germline V gene. The CDR3 contains 14 residues. The CDR3 here is CASRPGLGQETQYF. CDR3 coding DNA: TGTGCCAGCAGACCCGGGCTCGGGCAAGAGACCCAGTACTTC.

The V gene is TRBV7-3, the J gene TRBJ1-3; 11 nucleotides line up with TRBD1. Per the germline V gene, CDR1 is SGHTA and CDR2 is FQGTGA. V dropped 4 bases and J dropped 9; count of bases not matched to a gene: 5. The CDR3 loop spans 14 amino acids. The CDR3 DNA reads as TGTGCCAGCAGCTCGTCCGGGACAGGGGGCACCATATATTTT. As protein: CASSSSGTGGTIYF.

The DNA for the CDR3 is TGTGCCAGCAGTTACGCGGACAGGGCTTCGTCACCCCTCCACTTT. This translates into CASSYADRASSPLHF. The genes are TRBV6-6 and TRBJ1-6; 8 nucleotides match TRBD1. The CDR3 runs 15 residues. The germline gives CDR1 MNHNY, CDR2 SVGAGI (reference sequence). J lost 10 bases, V lost 2 bases, and 7 bases had no gene match.

This clonotype was recorded a few times. J is TRBJ1-1 and V is TRBV15; D perhaps matches TRBD1 (5 bases). Germline CDR1 is LNHNV and CDR2 is YYDKDF (reference sequence). V lost 9 bases, J lost 5 bases, and 13 bases lay in between. The CDR3 runs to 12 residues. The CDR3 DNA is TGTGCCACGAACCGAGAGGGGACTGAAGCTTTCTTT. As protein: CATNREGTEAFF.

The rearrangement joins TRBV5-5 to TRBJ2-1; 7 bases fit TRBD2. The CDR3 is 17 residues long. Looked up from germline, CDR1 is SGHKS and CDR2 is YYEKEE (reference sequence). Unmatched junction bases numbered 15, after V lost 5 bases and J lost 4 bases. CDR3: CASSGGGSPHLYNEQFF. For the CDR3, the DNA is TGTGCCAGCAGTGGGGGGGGTAGCCCCCACCTTTACAATGAGCAGTTCTTC. Using reference TRBV5-5 and TRBJ2-1 for the parts outside the CDR3, the full variable domain is DAGVTQSPTHLIKTRGQQVTLRCSPISGHKSVSWYQQVLGQGPQFIFQYYEKEERGRGNFPDRFSARQFPNYSSELNVNALLLGDSALYLCASSGGGSPHLYNEQFFGPGTRLTVL.

This clonotype was counted between two and nine times. The rearrangement joins TRBV4-2 to TRBJ2-2; 8 bases are shared with TRBD1. Per germline, CDR1 LGHNA and CDR2 YNFKEQ. The CDR3 runs 16 residues. After removal of 2 bases from V and 2 bases from J, the junction contained 4 bases not matched to a gene. CDR3 in DNA: TGTGCCAGCAGCCAACCAGGGGGCGGAAACACCGGGGAGCTGTTTTTT. Protein product: CASSQPGGGNTGELFF.